This TCR beta chain was retrieved from a study of T cell changes during pregnancy in multiple sclerosis. This CDR3 contains 17 residues. V trimming: 3 bases; J trimming: 1 base; junction bases outside the gene matches: 7. Germline assignment: CDR1 SGHVS and CDR2 FNYEAQ. Assay used: immunoSEQ multiplex PCR; TCRdb lists only in-frame clones, some missing. The data contain 40,000 to 50,000 clones, 90% of them seen just once; the ten biggest clones take up approximately 11%. The sequence was obtained from a female donor with multiple sclerosis, enrolled in a pregnancy study. The source was CD8+ T cells from peripheral blood mononuclear cells, collected in the first trimester of pregnancy. The rearrangement links TRBV7-6 to TRBJ1-2; 11 positions agree with TRBD1. CDR3 coding DNA: TGTGCCAGCAGCTTGGGACAGGGGGAAGGTCTTAACTATGGCTACACCTTC. Amino acids: CASSLGQGEGLNYGYTF.